These T cell receptor beta chains were read from a single sample in a study of OX40 agonist ivuxolimab in advanced cancers. Only in-frame clones appear in the TCRdb table, and some are missing; sequencing was by immunoSEQ multiplex PCR. The repertoire includes fewer than 55,000 clones, about 83% of them detected once, and approximately 10% sits in the top ten. Specimen: CD4+ or CD8+ T cells sorted from blood, collected in a trial of the OX40 agonist ivuxolimab. The origin of the receptors is an adult with an advanced solid tumor such as melanoma, head and neck, liver or kidney cancer. The CDR3 runs from the conserved cysteine through the conserved F or W. A D gene is named only where the DNA matches it firmly. Size is omitted from some rows. Given values are once, few, many or a class for expanded clones.

>NA|TRBV10-3|TRBD2|TRBJ2-2
CAISPGDDRASSGGLNAGELFF
TGTGCCATCTCTCCGGGGGATGACAGGGCGTCTAGCGGGGGGCTGAACGCCGGGGAGCTGTTTTTT
>NA|TRBV7-9|TRBD1|TRBJ2-7
CASSSMRTGTYEQYF
TGTGCCAGCAGCTCCATGAGGACAGGGACCTACGAGCAGTACTTC
>NA|TRBV12-5|NA|TRBJ2-4
CPTGQGRNIQYF
TGTCCTACCGGGCAGGGGCGAAACATTCAGTACTTC
>medium-sized|TRBV2|NA|TRBJ1-1
CASNHGYPGNTEAFF
TGTGCCAGCAATCACGGGTATCCAGGCAACACTGAAGCTTTCTTT
>NA|TRBV4-1|NA|TRBJ2-5
CASSQERGILGDPQETQYF
TGCGCCAGCAGCCAAGAAAGGGGCATACTCGGGGACCCCCAAGAGACCCAGTACTTC
>NA|TRBV27|NA|TRBJ1-2
CASSYGQNYGYTF
TGTGCCAGCAGCTATGGACAGAACTATGGCTACACCTTC
>once|TRBV29-1|NA|TRBJ1-3
CSVEEGRGSGNTIYF
TGCAGCGTTGAAGAGGGAAGAGGATCTGGAAACACCATATATTTT
>NA|TRBV5-6|NA|TRBJ2-5
CASSLDRTLFQETQYF
TGTGCCAGCAGCTTGGACAGGACACTATTCCAAGAGACCCAGTACTTC
>NA|TRBV10-3|TRBD1|TRBJ1-1
CAVQGWDEAFF
TGTGCCGTACAGGGGTGGGATGAAGCTTTCTTT
>NA|TRBV7-3|NA|TRBJ2-1
CASSLRNNEQFF
TGTGCCAGCAGCTTACGGAACAATGAGCAGTTCTTC
>NA|TRBV5-4|NA|TRBJ1-1
CASSLVGPPVGNTEAFF
TGTGCCAGCAGCTTGGTGGGACCCCCCGTTGGGAACACTGAAGCTTTCTTT
>NA|TRBV9|TRBD2|TRBJ2-3
CASSVATSRSTDTQYF
TGTGCCAGCAGCGTAGCGACTAGCAGAAGCACAGATACGCAGTATTTT
>NA|TRBV7-9|NA|TRBJ2-1
CASSLVRVGNEQFF
TGTGCCAGCAGCTTAGTGAGAGTGGGCAATGAGCAGTTCTTC
>once|TRBV5-1|NA|TRBJ2-7
CASSLAGSYEQYF
TGCGCCAGCAGCTTGGCAGGTTCCTACGAGCAGTACTTC
>NA|TRBV4-3|NA|TRBJ1-1
CASSQGETAGTEAFF
TGCGCCAGCAGCCAAGGAGAGACAGCGGGTACTGAAGCTTTCTTT
>NA|TRBV9|NA|TRBJ2-7
CASSVAVGDYEQYF
TGTGCCAGCAGCGTAGCAGTCGGAGACTACGAGCAGTACTTC
>NA|TRBV7-6|NA|TRBJ2-1
CASSLGATPHEQFF
TGTGCCAGCAGCTTAGGGGCCACCCCCCATGAGCAGTTCTTC